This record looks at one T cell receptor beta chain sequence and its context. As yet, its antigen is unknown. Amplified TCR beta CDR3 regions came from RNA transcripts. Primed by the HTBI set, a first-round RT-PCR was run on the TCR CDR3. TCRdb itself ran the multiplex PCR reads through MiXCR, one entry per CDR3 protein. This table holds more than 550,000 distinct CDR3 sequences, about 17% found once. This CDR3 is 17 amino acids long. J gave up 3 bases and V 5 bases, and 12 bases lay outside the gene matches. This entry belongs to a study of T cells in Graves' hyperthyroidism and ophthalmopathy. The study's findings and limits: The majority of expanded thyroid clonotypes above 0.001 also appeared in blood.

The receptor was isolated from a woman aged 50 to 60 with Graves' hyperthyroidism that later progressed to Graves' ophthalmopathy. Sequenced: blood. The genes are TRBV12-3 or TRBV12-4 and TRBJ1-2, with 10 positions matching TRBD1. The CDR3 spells CASSPGNRQGADYGYTF. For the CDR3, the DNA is TGTGCCAGCAGTCCCGGGAACCGACAGGGGGCCGACTATGGCTACACCTTC.